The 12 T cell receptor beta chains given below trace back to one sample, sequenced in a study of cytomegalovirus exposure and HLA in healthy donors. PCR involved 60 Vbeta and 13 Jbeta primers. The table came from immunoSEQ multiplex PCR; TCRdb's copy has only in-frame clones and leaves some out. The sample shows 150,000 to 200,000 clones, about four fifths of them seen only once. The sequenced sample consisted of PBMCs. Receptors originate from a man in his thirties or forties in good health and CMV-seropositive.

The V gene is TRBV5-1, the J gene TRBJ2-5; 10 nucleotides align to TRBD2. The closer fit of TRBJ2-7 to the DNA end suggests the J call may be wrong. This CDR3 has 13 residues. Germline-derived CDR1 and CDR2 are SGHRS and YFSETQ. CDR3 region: CASSSAGGGEQYF. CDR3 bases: TGCGCCAGCAGCTCAGCGGGAGGGGGCGAGCAGTACTTC.

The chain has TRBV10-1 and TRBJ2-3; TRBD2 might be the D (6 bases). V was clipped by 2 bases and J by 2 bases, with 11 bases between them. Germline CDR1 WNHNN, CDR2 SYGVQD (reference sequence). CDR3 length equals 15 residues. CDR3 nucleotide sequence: TGCGCCAGCAGTGAGACGGGAGAAGTCACAGATACGCAGTATTTT. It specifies CASSETGEVTDTQYF.

The CDR3 loop is CASRAVPNQPQHF. In nucleotides, the CDR3 is TGTGCCAGCAGGGCAGTCCCCAATCAGCCCCAGCATTTT. The genes are TRBV6-1 and TRBJ1-5; D is unresolved. Trimming shortened V by 6 bases and J by 3 bases, and 9 bases separated the two germline ends. The germline CDR1 and CDR2 sequences are MNHNS and SASEGT. The length of the CDR3 is 13 residues.

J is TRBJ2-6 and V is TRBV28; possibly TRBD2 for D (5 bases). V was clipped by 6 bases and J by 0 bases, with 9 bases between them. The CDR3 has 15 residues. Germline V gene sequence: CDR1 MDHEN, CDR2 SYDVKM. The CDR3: CASSPTSSGANVLTF. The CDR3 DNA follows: TGTGCCAGCAGCCCTACTAGCTCTGGGGCCAACGTCCTGACTTTC. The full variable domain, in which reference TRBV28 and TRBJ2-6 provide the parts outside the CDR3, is DVKVTQSSRYLVKRTGEKVFLECVQDMDHENMFWYRQDPGLGLRLIYFSYDVKMKEKGDIPEGYSVSREKKERFSLILESASTNQTSMYLCASSPTSSGANVLTFGAGSRLTVL.

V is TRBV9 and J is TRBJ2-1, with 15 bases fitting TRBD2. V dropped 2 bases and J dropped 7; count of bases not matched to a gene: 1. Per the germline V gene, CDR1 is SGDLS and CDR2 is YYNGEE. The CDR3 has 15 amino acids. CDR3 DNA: TGTGCCAGCAGCGTTGGGACTAGCGGGAGGAATGAGCAGTTCTTC. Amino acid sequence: CASSVGTSGRNEQFF.

The CDR3 reads CASSGLGGYTF. In DNA form, the CDR3 reads TGTGCCAGCTCGGGACTGGGTGGCTACACCTTC. This chain uses TRBV9 with TRBJ1-2; tentative D call: TRBD1 (5 bases). The germline V and J ends were trimmed by 7 bases and 7 bases, with 11 bases remaining between them. The CDR3 consists of 11 residues. Germline CDR1 and CDR2: SGDLS and YYNGEE. Using reference TRBV9 and TRBJ1-2 for the parts outside the CDR3, the full variable domain is DSGVTQTPKHLITATGQRVTLRCSPRSGDLSVYWYQQSLDQGLQFLIQYYNGEERAKGNILERFSAQQFPDLHSELNLSSLELGDSALYFCASSGLGGYTFGSGTRLTVV.

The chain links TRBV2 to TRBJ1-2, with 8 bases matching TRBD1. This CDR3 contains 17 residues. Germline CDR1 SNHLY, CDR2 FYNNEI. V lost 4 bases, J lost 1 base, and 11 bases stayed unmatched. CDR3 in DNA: TGTGCCAGCAGTGCCGACAGGATCAGGGGGCGTAACTATGGCTACACCTTC. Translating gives CASSADRIRGRNYGYTF.

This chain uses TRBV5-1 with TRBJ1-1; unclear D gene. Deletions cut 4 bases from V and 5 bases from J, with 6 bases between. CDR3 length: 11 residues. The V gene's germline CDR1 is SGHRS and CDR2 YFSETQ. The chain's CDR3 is CASSQSTEAFF. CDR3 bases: TGCGCCAGCAGCCAGTCGACTGAAGCTTTCTTT. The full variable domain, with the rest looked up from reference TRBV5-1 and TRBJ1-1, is KAGVTQTPRYLIKTRGQQVTLSCSPISGHRSVSWYQQTPGQGLQFLFEYFSETQRNKGNFPGRFSGRQFSNSRSEMNVSTLELGDSALYLCASSQSTEAFFGQGTRLTVV.

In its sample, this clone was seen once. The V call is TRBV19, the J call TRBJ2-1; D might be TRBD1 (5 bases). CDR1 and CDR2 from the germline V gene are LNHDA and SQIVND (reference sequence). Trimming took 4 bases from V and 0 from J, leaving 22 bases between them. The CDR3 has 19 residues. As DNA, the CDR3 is TGTGCCAGTAGTACCCTTGGGGCTTCGCGGACGCACTCCTACAATGAGCAGTTCTTC. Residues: CASSTLGASRTHSYNEQFF.

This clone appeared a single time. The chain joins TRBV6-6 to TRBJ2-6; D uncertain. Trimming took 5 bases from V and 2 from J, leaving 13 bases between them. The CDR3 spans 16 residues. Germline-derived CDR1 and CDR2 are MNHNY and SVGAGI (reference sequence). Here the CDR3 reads CASSKSRSAGANVLTF. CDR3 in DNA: TGTGCCAGCAGTAAAAGTCGAAGCGCTGGGGCCAACGTCCTGACTTTC.

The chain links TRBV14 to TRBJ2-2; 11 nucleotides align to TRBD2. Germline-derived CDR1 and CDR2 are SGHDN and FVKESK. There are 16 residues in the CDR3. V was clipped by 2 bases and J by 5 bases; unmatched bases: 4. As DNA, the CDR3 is TGTGCCAGCAGCCAATCTAGCGGGGGGATGACCGGGGAGCTGTTTTTT. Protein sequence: CASSQSSGGMTGELFF.

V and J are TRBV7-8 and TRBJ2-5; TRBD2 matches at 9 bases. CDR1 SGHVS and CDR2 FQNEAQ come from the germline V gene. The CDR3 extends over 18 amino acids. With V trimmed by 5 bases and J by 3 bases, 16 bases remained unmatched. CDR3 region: CASSETFLVAGEKETQYF. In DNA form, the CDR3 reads TGTGCCAGCAGCGAAACTTTTTTGGTAGCGGGGGAAAAAGAGACCCAGTACTTC. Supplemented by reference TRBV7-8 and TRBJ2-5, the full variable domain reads GAGVSQSPRYKVAKRGQDVALRCDPISGHVSLFWYQQALGQGPEFLTYFQNEAQLDKSGLPSDRFFAERPEGSVSTLKIQRTQQEDSAVYLCASSETFLVAGEKETQYFGPGTRLLVL.